Listed below are T cell receptor beta chains from one sample, sequenced in a study of naive and memory T cell subsets. One entry per CDR3 protein, called by TCRdb with MiXCR from the UMI-ligation and nested PCR reads. The data contain 150,000 or so distinct CDR3 sequences, about a sixth of them singletons. The sequenced sample consisted of naive CD4+ T cells from blood. These receptors were obtained from a human donor in good health. CDR3s include the opening cysteine and the closing phenylalanine or tryptophan. Size values are once, few and many counts, or a class for expanded clones, and some rows have none.

CDR3aa,abundance,v_gene,j_gene,len
CASSYTVSGANVLTF,-,TRBV27,TRBJ2-6,15
CSTMGRGTDTQYF,few,TRBV20-1,TRBJ2-3,13
CASTPPGQNEQYF,many,TRBV2,TRBJ2-7,13
CASSTGNTEAFF,-,TRBV18,TRBJ1-1,12
CASSATSGPQETQYF,few,TRBV5-1,TRBJ2-5,15
CASSLNGIINSPLHF,few,TRBV7-3,TRBJ1-6,15
CASSVGETRVKGGQFF,-,TRBV9,TRBJ2-1,16
CSVELILGQGASNADTQYF,-,TRBV29-1,TRBJ2-3,19
CSAIKRQNANTGELFF,-,TRBV20-1,TRBJ2-2,16
CASSLPGMRGGTDTQYF,few,TRBV5-4,TRBJ2-3,17
CASSLAFEGGHEKLFF,-,TRBV5-1,TRBJ1-4,16
CASSLVGGGTEAFF,few,TRBV11-2,TRBJ1-1,14
CASTPSLARGAAEAFF,few,TRBV6-6,TRBJ1-1,16
CASSPQRGGNTGELFF,-,TRBV4-1,TRBJ2-2,16
CASSLEGNGNQPQHF,-,TRBV5-1,TRBJ1-5,15
CASSLAQGTYEQYF,few,TRBV5-5,TRBJ2-7,14
CASSLGPSGRAYNEQFF,-,TRBV5-4,TRBJ2-1,17
CASSTQRIQGTGELFF,few,TRBV7-6,TRBJ2-2,16
CASSPPGPTSKETQYF,few,TRBV18,TRBJ2-5,16
CASSQEDIQPLGEQYF,many,TRBV4-2,TRBJ2-7,16
CSATRLARTGELFF,few,TRBV20-1,TRBJ2-2,14
CASSSDSSGNTIYF,-,TRBV18,TRBJ1-3,14
CASSQQGSKQPQHF,-,TRBV4-1,TRBJ1-5,14
CAISKDRGPHEQYF,many,TRBV10-3,TRBJ2-7,14
CSAGSSGDTQYF,few,TRBV20-1,TRBJ2-3,12
CASSVSGNTIYF,-,TRBV6-1,TRBJ1-3,12
CASSTGLAGEYEQYF,-,TRBV28,TRBJ2-7,15
CASSPGGGTDTQYF,-,TRBV5-4,TRBJ2-3,14
CASSIVARSTGELFF,-,TRBV19,TRBJ2-2,15
CSARTSEETQYF,few,TRBV20-1,TRBJ2-5,12
CASSLRTGGTEAFF,-,TRBV9,TRBJ1-1,14
CASSLGQGARGEQFF,-,TRBV5-1,TRBJ2-1,15
CASRPTSPGTQYF,many,TRBV2,TRBJ2-3,13
CASSISGDSYNEQFF,few,TRBV11-2,TRBJ2-1,15
CASSQGTGLGNTIYF,-,TRBV4-1,TRBJ1-3,15
CAWTAGPSVGSPLHF,-,TRBV30,TRBJ1-6,15
CASSHLSGRETEAFF,-,TRBV7-9,TRBJ1-1,15
CASSSPSRRETQYF,-,TRBV19,TRBJ2-5,14
CAISTREGTYNEQFF,-,TRBV10-3,TRBJ2-1,15
CASSYSMVDQPQHF,-,TRBV6-2/TRBV6-3,TRBJ1-5,14
CASSFRQDVRQYF,few,TRBV12-3/TRBV12-4,TRBJ2-7,13
CAISDIEETQYF,few,TRBV10-3,TRBJ2-5,12
CASSPMGSSGGHEQYF,-,TRBV6-5,TRBJ2-7,16